In this sample, the clone carrying this TCR beta chain turned up a few times. Its antigen is unidentified. The source of the sample is a study of T cell responses to AZD1222 COVID-19 vaccine. About the research overall: It was second doses at about 4 or about 12 weeks that were pooled. Study-wide results and caveats: With dominance at 160-218 and 743-854, vaccine-associated CD4 TCRs spanned spike. Donors, mostly white British, included more females; clonal diversity was possibly underestimated.

Here immunoSEQ multiplex PCR was the method, and the copy in TCRdb shows in-frame clones only, minus some. The data contain fewer than 110,000 clones, 91% of them singletons. Germline assignment: CDR1 MNHEY and CDR2 SMNVEV (reference sequence). V lost 5 bases, J lost 13 bases, and 18 bases lay in between. CDR3 length: 13 amino acids. This TCR came from an adult in good health. The material sequenced was peripheral blood, taken on day 0 of AZD1222 vaccination. The chain links TRBV27 to TRBJ2-1, with a weak D call TRBD1 (8 bases). CDR3 nucleotides: TGTGCCAGCAGTCCGCGACAGGGGAGGGAACAGTTCTTC. It yields the protein CASSPRQGREQFF.